This T cell receptor (beta chain) was sequenced for a study of graft-versus-host responses after intestinal transplantation. Across the study: Each patient got anti-thymocyte globulin induction, then tacrolimus and steroids for roughly 3 years. The study's findings and limits: GvH clones surfaced in recipient marrow, some emerging earlier in ileum or blood.

About this clone: The target antigen is unknown.

The germline gives CDR1 SGHDN, CDR2 FVKESK. The length of the CDR3 is 15 residues. V was trimmed by 7 bases and J by 4 bases, leaving 19 bases between them. Method: immunoSEQ multiplex PCR; TCRdb's copy keeps in-frame clones and lacks some. The repertoire holds 25,000 or so clones, with over 80% as singletons. This sequence originates from a human donor who received an intestinal transplant. V gene TRBV14 combines with J gene TRBJ1-1; possible D gene TRBD1, 5 bases. The material was unstimulated CD4+ T cells sorted from spleen or lymph node cells, obtained before intestinal transplant. The CDR3 sequence is CASNTVGAGSTEAFF. The CDR3 nucleotides are TGTGCCAGCAACACAGTCGGGGCCGGGAGCACTGAAGCTTTCTTT. Full variable domain (remainder filled in from reference TRBV14 and TRBJ1-1): EAGVTQFPSHSVIEKGQTVTLRCDPISGHDNLYWYRRVMGKEIKFLLHFVKESKQDESGMPNNRFLAERTGGTYSTLKVQPAELEDSGVYFCASNTVGAGSTEAFFGQGTRLTVV.